These 23 T cell receptor beta chains were sequenced from one sample in a study of blood T cell repertoires in COVID-19. The data were produced by immunoSEQ multiplex PCR, yet TCRdb's version contains in-frame clones alone and is incomplete. The sample has under 150,000 clones, over 75% seen once. The sequenced sample consisted of peripheral blood. These TCRs come from a man in his forties or fifties with active or convalescent COVID-19.

This chain joins TRBV27 and TRBJ2-4; tentatively, D is TRBD1 (6 bases). Germline values: CDR1 MNHEY, CDR2 SMNVEV (reference sequence). V was clipped by 6 bases and J by 2 bases, with 14 bases between them. CDR3 size: 15 residues. As DNA, the CDR3 is TGTGCCAGCAGCCAACAGGGCCCCACCAAAAACATTCAGTACTTC. Its protein product is CASSQQGPTKNIQYF.

This clone has just a few counts. V usage is TRBV4-1 and J usage is TRBJ1-5; D might be TRBD1 (5 bases). The CDR3 consists of 16 residues. Trimming left V 4 bases short and J 0 bases short, with 13 bases between. Germline CDR1 is MGHRA and CDR2 is YSYEKL. CDR3 residues: CASSLEAGHSNQPQHF. In DNA, the CDR3 is TGCGCCAGCAGCCTCGAGGCGGGGCATAGCAATCAGCCCCAGCATTTT.

V gene TRBV12-3 or TRBV12-4 combines with J gene TRBJ2-7; D not certain. The CDR3 covers 12 residues. The germline V and J ends were trimmed by 4 bases and 3 bases, with 7 bases remaining between them. This CDR3 is CASSYSSYEQYF. CDR3 DNA sequence: TGTGCCAGCAGTTATTCCAGCTACGAGCAGTACTTC.

The V and J genes are TRBV5-1 and TRBJ2-3; 7 bases are shared with TRBD2. The length of the CDR3 is 14 residues. Germline V gene lookup returns CDR1 SGHRS and CDR2 YFSETQ. V was clipped by 7 bases and J by 0 bases; unmatched bases: 5. DNA of the CDR3: TGCGCCAGCTTCCTAGCGGTGAGCACAGATACGCAGTATTTT. Protein: CASFLAVSTDTQYF.

The chain carries TRBV6-6 and TRBJ2-1; TRBD2 matches at 16 bases. Per germline, CDR1 MNHNY and CDR2 SVGAGI (reference sequence). CDR3 length: 18 amino acids. J gave up 6 bases and V 5 bases, and 10 bases lay outside the gene matches. CDR3 sequence: CASSPPPGTSGGGNEQFF. DNA for the CDR3: TGTGCCAGCAGTCCCCCACCTGGGACTAGCGGGGGGGGCAATGAGCAGTTCTTC.

This sequence joins TRBV2 and TRBJ1-4, with TRBD1 identical over 9 bases. The ends lost 7 bases at V and 4 bases at J; junction bases unmatched: 4. Germline V gene sequence: CDR1 SNHLY, CDR2 FYNNEI. The CDR3 loop spans 14 amino acids. CDR3 amino acids: CASKGTGLNEKLFF. The CDR3 nucleotides read TGTGCCAGCAAAGGGACAGGGCTTAATGAAAAACTGTTTTTT.

The V and J genes are TRBV10-3 and TRBJ1-1; D is possibly TRBD1 (6 bases). Germline V gene data show CDR1 as ENHRY and CDR2 as SYGVKD. The V end lost 7 bases, the J end lost 1 base, and 7 bases lay between the germline ends. This CDR3 has 12 amino acids. The CDR3 DNA follows: TGTGCCATCAAAGGGGGGAACACTGAAGCTTTCTTT. Amino acid sequence: CAIKGGNTEAFF.

In its sample, this clone was seen once. This chain uses TRBV5-1 with TRBJ1-2; TRBD1 is a possible D gene (6 bases). This CDR3 is built from 16 residues. With 0 bases removed from V and 4 bases from J, the gap between germline ends came to 16 bases. Germline V gene sequence: CDR1 SGHRS, CDR2 YFSETQ. The CDR3 here is CASSLDAAQGGYGYTF. The CDR3 DNA follows: TGCGCCAGCAGCTTGGACGCCGCACAGGGCGGCTATGGCTACACCTTC.

The chain joins TRBV9 to TRBJ2-7; the D gene is possibly TRBD1 (6 bases). The CDR3 sequence is 14 residues long. V was clipped by 4 bases and J by 3 bases, with 14 bases between them. CDR1 SGDLS and CDR2 YYNGEE come from the germline V gene. This CDR3 is CASSPLGAYYEQYF. The CDR3 DNA reads as TGTGCCAGCAGCCCCCTGGGGGCCTACTACGAGCAGTACTTC.

The chain has TRBV5-1 and TRBJ1-4; 11 positions match TRBD1. Germline values: CDR1 SGHRS, CDR2 YFSETQ. J gave up 1 base and V 2 bases, and 4 bases lay outside the gene matches. The CDR3 contains 17 residues. CDR3 sequence (DNA): TGCGCCAGCAGCTTACGGACAGGGGGCATAACTAATGAAAAACTGTTTTTT. This translates into CASSLRTGGITNEKLFF.

This clone was counted a few times. The gene calls are TRBV3-1 (or the pseudogene TRBV3-2) and TRBJ1-5; D not certain. The CDR3 consists of 13 residues. V was shortened by 2 bases and J by 5 bases, with 7 bases between the two germline ends. CDR1 and CDR2 (germline): LGHDT, YNNKEL (reference sequence). For the CDR3, the DNA is TGTGCCAGCAGCCAAAGAGCGTATCAGCCCCAGCATTTT. Translating it yields CASSQRAYQPQHF.

This chain joins TRBV6-5 and TRBJ2-1, with 8 bases fitting TRBD1. There are 14 residues in the CDR3. Germline V gene lookup returns CDR1 MNHEY and CDR2 SVGAGI. Trimming removed 1 base from V and 9 bases from J; junction bases left unmatched: 5. CDR3 nucleotide sequence: TGTGCCAGCAGTTACTTGGGACAGGCGGTTGAGCAGTTCTTC. The encoded protein is CASSYLGQAVEQFF.

The table lists this clone with a count of one. This sequence joins TRBV2 and TRBJ2-2; 12 bases agree with TRBD2. The trim removed 6 bases at V and 1 base at J, leaving 3 bases unmatched. The CDR3 extends over 16 amino acids. CDR1 is SNHLY and CDR2 is FYNNEI in the germline V gene. CDR3 sequence reads: CASSWTSGMNTGELFF. In nucleotides, the CDR3 is TGTGCCAGCAGCTGGACTAGCGGGATGAACACCGGGGAGCTGTTTTTT. The full variable domain, in which reference TRBV2 and TRBJ2-2 provide the parts outside the CDR3, is EPEVTQTPSHQVTQMGQEVILRCVPISNHLYFYWYRQILGQKVEFLVSFYNNEISEKSEIFDDQFSVERPDGSNFTLKIRSTKLEDSAMYFCASSWTSGMNTGELFFGEGSRLTVL.

This chain joins TRBV10-1 and TRBJ1-5; tentatively, D is TRBD1 (5 bases). Looked up from germline, CDR1 is WNHNN and CDR2 is SYGVQD (reference sequence). CDR3 length: 13 amino acids. Trimming shortened V by 8 bases and J by 4 bases, and 12 bases separated the two germline ends. The CDR3 spells CASPRGENQPQHF. For the CDR3, the DNA is TGCGCCAGCCCCCGGGGGGAGAATCAGCCCCAGCATTTT.

The genes are TRBV18 and TRBJ2-6; D not certain. The V end lost 8 bases, the J end lost 0 bases, and 8 bases lay between the germline ends. Germline V gene lookup returns CDR1 KGHSH and CDR2 LQKENI. This CDR3 region has 14 residues. CDR3 amino acids: CASRRGSGANVLTF. The CDR3 DNA follows: TGTGCCAGCCGACGAGGCTCTGGGGCCAACGTCCTGACTTTC.

The chain links TRBV27 to TRBJ1-5; D gene unclear. Germline loops: CDR1 MNHEY, CDR2 SMNVEV (reference sequence). CDR3 length: 14 residues. Deletions cut 1 base from V and 6 bases from J, with 10 bases between. The CDR3 DNA follows: TGTGCCAGCAGTTTATTGGGAGGGAGTCAGCCCCAGCATTTT. Its translation is CASSLLGGSQPQHF.

The CDR3 bases are TGTGCCAGCAGCCCAGGCGGGCAGCAAGACTATGGCTACACCTTC. Its protein is CASSPGGQQDYGYTF. This chain uses TRBV4-2 with TRBJ1-2, with D uncertain. CDR1 LGHNA and CDR2 YNFKEQ come from the germline V gene. The CDR3 sequence is 15 residues long. The V end lost 4 bases, the J end lost 3 bases, and 15 bases lay between the germline ends.

The V gene is TRBV2, the J gene TRBJ2-5, with TRBD1 matching 8 bases. This CDR3 spans 14 amino acids. The germline V gene has CDR1 SNHLY and CDR2 FYNNEI. The ends lost 3 bases at V and 5 bases at J; junction bases unmatched: 5. For the CDR3, the DNA is TGTGCCAGCAGTGACCAGGGGGCGTATGAGACCCAGTACTTC. It yields the protein CASSDQGAYETQYF.

The chain uses TRBV4-1 and TRBJ1-5; the D is unclear. CDR3 length: 12 amino acids. Germline CDR1 is MGHRA and CDR2 is YSYEKL. The ends were cut back, 3 bases at V and 9 bases at J, with 9 bases in the middle. The CDR3: CASSQDRGPQHF. The DNA for the CDR3 is TGCGCCAGCAGCCAGGATCGGGGGCCCCAGCATTTT.

The chain employs TRBV6-5 and TRBJ2-7; tentatively, D is TRBD2 (6 bases). In germline, CDR1 is MNHEY, CDR2 SVGAGI. The CDR3 consists of 14 residues. Between the trimmed V and J ends, which lost 6 bases and 2 bases, there was a span of 14 bases. The CDR3 DNA follows: TGTGCCAGCAGCCGCCGGGACTTCCCCTACGAGCAGTACTTC. Translated: CASSRRDFPYEQYF.

This clone came up once. The chain combines TRBV6-6 with TRBJ1-5; no reliable D call. The CDR3 consists of 14 residues. Trimming took off 2 bases at V and 6 bases at J, with 11 bases between the two ends. Germline V gene data show CDR1 as MNHNY and CDR2 as SVGAGI (reference sequence). The chain's CDR3 is CASSYAEHGQPQHF. CDR3 nucleotide sequence: TGTGCCAGCAGTTACGCGGAGCACGGTCAGCCCCAGCATTTT.

The V and J genes are TRBV28 and TRBJ2-7; D not certain. V gave up 5 bases and J gave up 9 bases, with 11 bases separating them. The CDR3 is 11 amino acids. Germline V gene lookup returns CDR1 MDHEN and CDR2 SYDVKM. CDR3 protein: CASSRSNGQYF. Written as DNA, the CDR3 is TGTGCCAGCAGTCGCTCAAACGGGCAGTACTTC. The full variable domain, in which reference TRBV28 and TRBJ2-7 provide the parts outside the CDR3, is DVKVTQSSRYLVKRTGEKVFLECVQDMDHENMFWYRQDPGLGLRLIYFSYDVKMKEKGDIPEGYSVSREKKERFSLILESASTNQTSMYLCASSRSNGQYFGPGTRLTVT.

The V call is TRBV6-2 or TRBV6-3, the J call TRBJ1-1; D possibly corresponds to TRBD1 (5 bases). Germline lookup yields CDR1 MNHEY and CDR2 SVGEGT. The length of the CDR3 is 19 residues. V lost 0 bases and J 1 base, leaving 21 bases between the germline ends. CDR3 sequence: CASSYSKGRGGVKNTEAFF. The CDR3 nucleotides are TGTGCCAGCAGTTACTCGAAAGGCCGGGGGGGAGTCAAGAACACTGAAGCTTTCTTT.